These 10 T cell receptor beta chains were all obtained from the same sample, sequenced in a study of lung T cells in sarcoidosis with Löfgren's syndrome. TCRdb reprocessed the reads with MiXCR, giving one entry per CDR3 protein. The sample records tens of thousands of distinct CDR3 sequences, around 20% being singletons. The specimen was CD4+ T cells from PBMCs. Receptors were obtained from a human donor with sarcoidosis (Löfgren's syndrome or another form), or a control subject (not recorded which).

The genes are TRBV28 and TRBJ2-1; 8 bases align to TRBD2. With V trimmed by 3 bases and J by 3 bases, 4 bases remained unmatched. Germline lookup yields CDR1 MDHEN and CDR2 SYDVKM. This CDR3 is built from 15 residues. The CDR3 loop is CASSFGGGFYNEQFF. For the CDR3, the DNA is TGTGCCAGCAGTTTTGGCGGGGGGTTCTACAATGAGCAGTTCTTC.

This clonotype has a handful of counts. This chain links TRBV5-4 with TRBJ2-2; D is tentatively TRBD1 or TRBD2 (6 bases each). The CDR3 totals 16 residues. V shed 3 bases and J shed 6 bases, with 18 bases lying between them. CDR1 is SGHNT and CDR2 is YYREEE in the germline V gene (reference sequence). In nucleotides, the CDR3 is TGTGCCAGCAGCTCGTGGGGGGCCCCTAAGTCCGGGGAGCTGTTTTTT. Its protein is CASSSWGAPKSGELFF. Looking up the rest from reference TRBV5-4 and TRBJ2-2 gives the full variable domain: ETGVTQSPTHLIKTRGQQVTLRCSSQSGHNTVSWYQQALGQGPQFIFQYYREEENGRGNFPPRFSGLQFPNYSSELNVNALELDDSALYLCASSSWGAPKSGELFFGEGSRLTVL.

The rearrangement joins TRBV5-5 to TRBJ2-5; 10 bases agree with TRBD2. J gave up 2 bases and V 4 bases, and 11 bases lay outside the gene matches. CDR1 is SGHKS and CDR2 is YYEKEE in the germline V gene (reference sequence). The CDR3 has 17 residues. The CDR3 reads CASSTPGLARGQETQYF. In nucleotides, the CDR3 is TGTGCCAGCAGCACCCCGGGACTAGCGAGGGGGCAAGAGACCCAGTACTTC.

V gene TRBV5-6 combines with J gene TRBJ2-2; 9 nucleotides match TRBD1. The ends lost 4 bases at V and 3 bases at J; junction bases unmatched: 4. The CDR3 extends over 15 amino acids. CDR1 is SGHDT, CDR2 YYEEEE, per germline. Here the CDR3 reads CASSPDRGDTGELFF. In nucleotides, the CDR3 is TGTGCCAGCAGCCCTGACAGGGGGGACACCGGGGAGCTGTTTTTT.

The CDR3 is CASSPGQTNTGELFF. The CDR3 region has the DNA TGTGCCAGCAGCCCGGGACAGACGAACACCGGGGAGCTGTTTTTT. The V call is TRBV7-6, the J call TRBJ2-2; 7 bases map to TRBD1. This CDR3 region has 15 residues. CDR1 and CDR2 from the germline V gene are SGHVS and FNYEAQ. J lost 0 bases, V lost 5 bases, and 3 bases had no gene match.

This clonotype was picked up a small number of times. This chain uses TRBV19 with TRBJ1-5; a possible D gene is TRBD1 (5 bases). This CDR3 is built from 16 residues. Trimming took off 9 bases at V and 5 bases at J, with 23 bases between the two ends. Germline V gene lookup returns CDR1 LNHDA and CDR2 SQIVND (reference sequence). The CDR3 reads CASLPWGEGKDQPQHF. The CDR3, as DNA: TGTGCCAGCCTCCCGTGGGGGGAGGGGAAGGATCAGCCCCAGCATTTT. The whole variable domain, remainder taken from reference TRBV19 and TRBJ1-5, is DGGITQSPKYLFRKEGQNVTLSCEQNLNHDAMYWYRQDPGQGLRLIYYSQIVNDFQKGDIAEGYSVSREKKESFPLTVTSAQKNPTAFYLCASLPWGEGKDQPQHFGDGTRLSIL.

This clonotype appeared a few times. A much larger clonotype is one base distant, so this may be a read error. This chain joins TRBV11-1 and TRBJ1-1; possibly TRBD1 for D (5 bases). In germline, CDR1 is SGHAT, CDR2 FQDESV (reference sequence). This CDR3 comprises 14 residues. In nucleotides, the CDR3 is TGTGCCAGCAGCTTTCCGGGACTGAACTCTGAAGCTTTCTTT. It translates to CASSFPGLNSEAFF.

The chain carries TRBV30 and TRBJ2-1; possibly TRBD2 for D (5 bases). The CDR3 spans 12 residues. CDR1 GTSNPN and CDR2 SVGIG come from the germline V gene (reference sequence). Trimming shortened V by 2 bases and J by 9 bases, and 11 bases separated the two germline ends. CDR3 protein: CAWSTTGSEQFF. In nucleotides, the CDR3 is TGTGCCTGGAGTACTACGGGGAGTGAGCAGTTCTTC. The full variable domain, with the rest looked up from reference TRBV30 and TRBJ2-1, is SQTIHQWPATLVQPVGSPLSLECTVEGTSNPNLYWYRQAAGRGLQLLFYSVGIGQISSEVPQNLSASRPQDRQFILSSKKLLLSDSGFYLCAWSTTGSEQFFGPGTRLTVL.

In this sample, this clonotype turned up once. V gene TRBV19 combines with J gene TRBJ1-5; D might be TRBD1 (6 bases). Germline V CDR1 and CDR2: LNHDA, SQIVND (reference sequence). This CDR3 has 17 amino acids. Trimming removed 2 bases from V and 3 bases from J, with 17 bases in between. The CDR3, as DNA: TGTGCCAGTAGTATATCCACCGGGGGCGGTAACAATCAGCCCCAGCATTTT. Translated, it gives CASSISTGGGNNQPQHF.

This clonotype was observed at least ten times. The CDR3 region is CASSQDPRGGGRDTQYF. In nucleotides, the CDR3 is TGCGCCAGCAGCCAAGACCCAAGGGGCGGGGGTCGGGATACGCAGTATTTT. The chain carries TRBV4-1 and TRBJ2-3, with 7 bases fitting TRBD2. CDR1 and CDR2 (germline): MGHRA, YSYEKL. The CDR3 length is 17 residues. V lost 0 bases and J lost 6; bases outside the gene matches: 12.